The next 26 T cell receptor beta chains were all read from a single sample in a study of control samples from healthy donors and cancer patients. Profiled with immunoSEQ multiplex PCR; TCRdb holds only in-frame clones, not every one. Among approximately 220,000 clones listed, roughly 94% were seen once. Sequenced sample: blood. Receptors were obtained from a man aged 45-65 years in good health.

The rearrangement links TRBV6-2 or TRBV6-3 to TRBJ2-7, with D unresolved. Germline V gene data show CDR1 as MNHEY and CDR2 as SVGEGT. V shed 0 bases and J shed 6 bases, with 9 bases lying between them. This CDR3 has 13 residues. CDR3 loop: CASSYSNALEQYF. CDR3 DNA sequence: TGTGCCAGCAGTTACTCGAATGCCCTCGAGCAGTACTTC.

The chain couples TRBV7-2 to TRBJ1-2, with D uncertain. The CDR3 consists of 14 residues. Trimming took off 6 bases at V and 8 bases at J, with 19 bases between the two ends. Germline assignment: CDR1 SGHTA and CDR2 FQGNSA. The CDR3 loop reads CASSPGWVAWGYTF. CDR3 sequence (DNA): TGTGCCAGCAGTCCCGGGTGGGTGGCCTGGGGCTACACCTTC.

V and J are TRBV5-1 and TRBJ1-5; 7 bases map to TRBD1. Germline-derived CDR1 and CDR2 are SGHRS and YFSETQ. J was trimmed by 2 bases and V by 2 bases; bases with no gene match: 4. CDR3 size: 15 residues. Written as DNA, the CDR3 is TGCGCCAGCAGCTTAGAGGGGGCCCGCAATCAGCCCCAGCATTTT. Residues: CASSLEGARNQPQHF.

About this clone itself: This CDR3 is also generated by other DNA sequences in the sample. The V gene is TRBV28, the J gene TRBJ1-5; D uncertain. Germline lookup yields CDR1 MDHEN and CDR2 SYDVKM. V dropped 5 bases and J dropped 4 bases, with 6 bases sitting between them. The CDR3 has 12 amino acids. As DNA, the CDR3 is TGTGCCAGCAGTCTAACTAATCAGCCCCAGCATTTT. Translating gives CASSLTNQPQHF.

This clone was detected only once. This sequence joins TRBV3-1 (or the pseudogene TRBV3-2) and TRBJ1-5, with TRBD1 as a possible D gene (6 bases). The CDR3 has 13 amino acids. The V end was cut by 5 bases, the J end by 7 bases, with 12 bases between. Germline V gene data show CDR1 as LGHDT and CDR2 as YNNKEL (reference sequence). In nucleotides, the CDR3 is TGTGCCAGCAGCTCAAGGGGGAACCAGCCCCAGCATTTT. Its translation: CASSSRGNQPQHF.

This clone has only one observation. The chain uses TRBV3-1 (or the pseudogene TRBV3-2) and TRBJ2-5; D remains unclear. Trimming took 0 bases from V and 3 from J, leaving 8 bases between them. This CDR3 is 14 amino acids long. Germline V gene lookup returns CDR1 LGHDT and CDR2 YNNKEL (reference sequence). For the CDR3, the DNA is TGTGCCAGCAGCCAAGAGCCCGGAAAAGAGACCCAGTACTTC. Translation gives CASSQEPGKETQYF.

V and J are TRBV28 and TRBJ1-6; 7 positions agree with TRBD1. The CDR3 spans 16 residues. Looked up from germline, CDR1 is MDHEN and CDR2 is SYDVKM. V was clipped by 7 bases and J by 7 bases; unmatched bases: 13. CDR3 sequence: CASKRQGGRTNSPLHF. In DNA form, the CDR3 reads TGTGCCAGCAAAAGACAGGGTGGTCGGACCAATTCACCCCTCCACTTT.

The rearrangement uses TRBV5-1 and TRBJ2-3; D unresolved. The CDR3 totals 12 residues. Per germline, CDR1 SGHRS and CDR2 YFSETQ. V lost 5 bases to trimming and J lost 3 bases, with 7 bases between them. CDR3 DNA: TGCGCCAGCAGGCTTGAAACAGATACGCAGTATTTT. Translated, it gives CASRLETDTQYF. Drawing the rest from reference TRBV5-1 and TRBJ2-3, the complete variable domain is KAGVTQTPRYLIKTRGQQVTLSCSPISGHRSVSWYQQTPGQGLQFLFEYFSETQRNKGNFPGRFSGRQFSNSRSEMNVSTLELGDSALYLCASRLETDTQYFGPGTRLTVL.

V usage is TRBV7-9 and J usage is TRBJ1-6, with 10 bases fitting TRBD1. Germline V CDR1 and CDR2: SEHNR, FQNEAQ (reference sequence). V lost 5 bases to trimming and J lost 8 bases; unmatched junction nucleotides: 6. This CDR3 has 15 residues. The CDR3 here is CASSPMGTGDSPLHF. The CDR3 region has the DNA TGTGCCAGCAGCCCCATGGGGACAGGGGATTCACCCCTCCACTTT.

In this sample, this clone turned up once. V usage is TRBV28 and J usage is TRBJ1-5; D possibly corresponds to TRBD1 (6 bases). V lost 4 bases and J 6 bases, leaving 13 bases between the germline ends. This CDR3 comprises 14 residues. Germline V CDR1 and CDR2: MDHEN, SYDVKM. The CDR3 spells CASSSPGVVQPQHF. CDR3 in DNA: TGTGCCAGCAGTTCCCCAGGGGTGGTTCAGCCCCAGCATTTT.

In its sample, this clone was seen once. This chain uses TRBV10-3 with TRBJ1-1; D is unresolved. This CDR3 has 12 residues. The V end lost 8 bases, the J end lost 1 base, and 8 bases lay between the germline ends. Germline values: CDR1 ENHRY, CDR2 SYGVKD. The CDR3 here is CAIGVGNTEAFF. Here the CDR3 DNA reads TGTGCCATCGGCGTGGGGAACACTGAAGCTTTCTTT.

The chain recombines TRBV28 with TRBJ1-1; possibly TRBD1 for D (6 bases). The CDR3 consists of 15 residues. Germline lookup yields CDR1 MDHEN and CDR2 SYDVKM. V was clipped by 5 bases and J by 5 bases, with 18 bases between them. The CDR3, as DNA: TGTGCCAGCAGTGGCGGGCAGGGGCGAAGGACTGAAGCTTTCTTT. Its translation is CASSGGQGRRTEAFF. Complete variable domain (other parts from reference TRBV28 and TRBJ1-1): DVKVTQSSRYLVKRTGEKVFLECVQDMDHENMFWYRQDPGLGLRLIYFSYDVKMKEKGDIPEGYSVSREKKERFSLILESASTNQTSMYLCASSGGQGRRTEAFFGQGTRLTVV.

The chain has TRBV14 and TRBJ2-1; possibly TRBD2 for D (5 bases). The V end lost 1 base, the J end lost 0 bases, and 10 bases lay between the germline ends. Germline V CDR1 and CDR2: SGHDN, FVKESK. The CDR3 consists of 16 residues. The CDR3 is CASSQVGSHSYNEQFF. In DNA form, the CDR3 reads TGTGCCAGCAGCCAAGTAGGGAGTCACTCCTACAATGAGCAGTTCTTC.

Here the CDR3 DNA reads TGTGCCACCAGCAGAGGACCTGGTACAGGGGATACGCAGTATTTT. It encodes CATSRGPGTGDTQYF. This chain links TRBV15 with TRBJ2-3; D may be TRBD1 (6 bases). Germline loops: CDR1 LNHNV, CDR2 YYDKDF (reference sequence). Trimming stripped 1 base from V and 6 bases from J, with 14 bases between. The CDR3 sequence is 15 residues long.

J is TRBJ1-4 and V is TRBV9, with D uncertain. The ends were cut back, 0 bases at V and 12 bases at J, with 18 bases in the middle. This CDR3 region has 15 residues. The V gene's germline CDR1 is SGDLS and CDR2 YYNGEE. Here the CDR3 DNA reads TGTGCCAGCAGCGTAGAAGCCCCTACGGTGGGAGAACTGTTTTTT. Protein: CASSVEAPTVGELFF. The full variable domain, in which reference TRBV9 and TRBJ1-4 provide the parts outside the CDR3, is DSGVTQTPKHLITATGQRVTLRCSPRSGDLSVYWYQQSLDQGLQFLIQYYNGEERAKGNILERFSAQQFPDLHSELNLSSLELGDSALYFCASSVEAPTVGELFFGSGTQLSVL.

This chain links TRBV5-5 with TRBJ2-2, with unresolved D. Between the trimmed V and J ends, which lost 0 bases and 5 bases, there was a span of 11 bases. CDR1 and CDR2 from the germline V gene are SGHKS and YYEKEE (reference sequence). The CDR3 covers 15 residues. The CDR3 sequence is CASSLVVSPTGELFF. CDR3 nucleotide sequence: TGTGCCAGCAGCTTGGTAGTCAGCCCGACCGGGGAGCTGTTTTTT.

The rearrangement links TRBV5-5 to TRBJ1-1; D not resolved. Germline V gives CDR1 SGHKS, CDR2 YYEKEE (reference sequence). Trimming took off 4 bases at V and 7 bases at J, with 8 bases between the two ends. This CDR3 comprises 11 residues. The CDR3 nucleotides are TGTGCCAGCAGCACGTTCTTTGAAGCTTTCTTT. This encodes CASSTFFEAFF.

The rearrangement uses TRBV11-2 and TRBJ1-2; D perhaps matches TRBD1 (5 bases). V lost 3 bases to trimming and J lost 7 bases, with 12 bases between them. The CDR3 length is 13 residues. Germline V gives CDR1 SGHAT, CDR2 FQNNGV. The CDR3 loop reads CASSFLIGAGYTF. DNA for the CDR3: TGTGCCAGCAGCTTCCTCATTGGGGCTGGCTACACCTTC.

This chain connects TRBV5-1 to TRBJ2-3; D not resolved. The CDR3 consists of 15 residues. The V gene's germline CDR1 is SGHRS and CDR2 YFSETQ. V lost 0 bases, J lost 1 base, and 9 bases lay in between. The CDR3 region has the DNA TGCGCCAGCAGCTTGGGCTCCAGCGGCACAGATACGCAGTATTTT. Translated: CASSLGSSGTDTQYF.

The V gene is TRBV12-3 or TRBV12-4, the J gene TRBJ1-5; D gene ambiguous. The CDR3 runs 13 residues. V lost 1 base to trimming and J lost 5 bases, with 6 bases between them. CDR3 loop: CASSLVTHQPQHF. For the CDR3, the DNA is TGTGCCAGCAGTTTAGTGACCCATCAGCCCCAGCATTTT.

This chain connects TRBV19 to TRBJ1-2, with D unclear. CDR1 and CDR2 (germline): LNHDA, SQIVND (reference sequence). V gave up 5 bases and J gave up 0 bases, with 10 bases separating them. The CDR3 spans 14 residues. CDR3 in amino acids: CASSLETTNYGYTF. The DNA for the CDR3 is TGTGCCAGTAGTCTCGAGACTACTAACTATGGCTACACCTTC.

The J gene is TRBJ1-5, the V gene TRBV28; 10 bases are a match to TRBD1. With 2 bases clipped from V and 2 bases from J, the junction kept 9 bases outside the gene matches. Germline CDR1 is MDHEN and CDR2 is SYDVKM. The CDR3 contains 18 residues. For the CDR3, the DNA is TGTGCCAGCAGTTTAAGCTCGACAGGGGGCAAGGGCAATCAGCCCCAGCATTTT. This translates into CASSLSSTGGKGNQPQHF.

V is TRBV7-9 and J is TRBJ2-2; 11 positions match TRBD2. Germline V lookup: CDR1 SEHNR, CDR2 FQNEAQ (reference sequence). This CDR3 spans 16 amino acids. J lost 2 bases, V lost 3 bases, and 2 bases had no gene match. The CDR3 region has the DNA TGTGCCAGCAGCTTGACTAGCGGGGCTAACACCGGGGAGCTGTTTTTT. Its translation: CASSLTSGANTGELFF.

V is TRBV28 and J is TRBJ2-7, with 11 nucleotides matching TRBD2. The germline V gene encodes CDR1 MDHEN and CDR2 SYDVKM. The CDR3 loop spans 14 amino acids. V was clipped by 6 bases and J by 2 bases; unmatched bases: 3. CDR3 sequence (DNA): TGTGCCAGCAGGGGACTAGCGGAGACCTACGAGCAGTACTTC. Translation: CASRGLAETYEQYF.

Written as DNA, the CDR3 is TGTGCCAGCAGTTACGCCATTTTGTCAGAGCAGTTCTTC. It encodes CASSYAILSEQFF. The chain has TRBV6-6 and TRBJ2-1; D uncertain. V was pared by 2 bases and J by 10 bases, with 12 bases between. Germline lookup yields CDR1 MNHNY and CDR2 SVGAGI (reference sequence). The CDR3 runs 13 residues.

The rearrangement joins TRBV7-8 to TRBJ2-7; D remains unclear. V lost 3 bases and J lost 1, with 7 bases in between. Per germline, CDR1 SGHVS and CDR2 FQNEAQ. The CDR3 is 13 amino acids. In nucleotides, the CDR3 is TGTGCCAGCAGCTTTGAGTCGTCCTACGAGCAGTACTTC. It is translated as CASSFESSYEQYF.